These 19 T cell receptor beta chains share one sample of origin, sequenced in a study of CD8+ T cells in alopecia areata. RNA was extracted and reverse transcribed into cDNA as the sequencing template. TCRdb's table, derived via immunoSEQ multiplex PCR, lists solely in-frame clones and lacks some. The profile covers about 250,000 clones, with under 80% appearing a single time and 1.2% taken by the ten largest. Sequenced material: CD4+ T cells sorted from blood, taken at week 0. All receptors derive from a human donor with alopecia areata.

J is TRBJ1-5 and V is TRBV27; D not certain. The CDR3 length is 15 residues. Trimming pared 3 bases from V and 5 bases from J, leaving 14 bases between. From germline, CDR1 is MNHEY and CDR2 SMNVEV (reference sequence). Written as DNA, the CDR3 is TGTGCCAGCAGTTTCCGGGAAGGGAGGGATCAGCCCCAGCATTTT. This encodes CASSFREGRDQPQHF.

This clone was recorded a few times. This chain links TRBV7-9 with TRBJ2-2; TRBD1 agrees at 8 bases. The CDR3 contains 15 residues. The germline V gene has CDR1 SEHNR and CDR2 FQNEAQ (reference sequence). The V gene end was trimmed by 5 bases and the J gene end by 4 bases; junction bases not matched to a gene: 6. DNA of the CDR3: TGTGCCAGCAGCCCAGGGGGCAGAAGCACCGGGGAGCTGTTTTTT. Its translation is CASSPGGRSTGELFF.

This clone has a handful of counts. The V and J genes are TRBV29-1 and TRBJ2-3; possibly TRBD2 for D (5 bases). CDR1 SQVTM and CDR2 ANQGSEA come from the germline V gene. The germline V and J ends were trimmed by 6 bases and 2 bases, with 12 bases remaining between them. This CDR3 spans 13 amino acids. The CDR3 loop is CSVHGLHTDTQYF. In nucleotides, the CDR3 is TGCAGCGTCCACGGACTTCACACAGATACGCAGTATTTT.

The chain joins TRBV15 to TRBJ2-5, with D uncertain. Germline V gives CDR1 LNHNV, CDR2 YYDKDF (reference sequence). V was clipped by 3 bases and J by 1 base, with 6 bases between them. This CDR3 has 13 amino acids. Written as DNA, the CDR3 is TGTGCCACCAGCAGTATCTTCCAAGAGACCCAGTACTTC. It is translated as CATSSIFQETQYF.

The V gene is TRBV5-1, the J gene TRBJ2-7; 7 bases map to TRBD1. Germline CDR1 is SGHRS and CDR2 is YFSETQ. The CDR3 covers 14 residues. The V gene end was trimmed by 4 bases and the J gene end by 2 bases; junction bases not matched to a gene: 6. As DNA, the CDR3 is TGCGCCAGCAGCCGGACAGGCGAACCCTACGAGCAGTACTTC. This gives the protein CASSRTGEPYEQYF.

This clone was found a few times. The chain is built from TRBV5-1 and TRBJ2-5; D not certain. V was trimmed by 5 bases and J by 5 bases, leaving 7 bases between them. CDR3 length equals 11 residues. Germline assignment: CDR1 SGHRS and CDR2 YFSETQ. This CDR3 is CASRHSETQYF. The CDR3 DNA is TGCGCCAGCAGGCACAGCGAGACCCAGTACTTC.

With regard to this clone: The same CDR3 arises from other DNA sequences in this sample as well. J is TRBJ2-6 and V is TRBV5-6, with 7 bases that match TRBD1. V trimming: 4 bases; J trimming: 17 bases; junction bases outside the gene matches: 12. Germline V gene data show CDR1 as SGHDT and CDR2 as YYEEEE. The CDR3 loop spans 13 amino acids. CDR3 coding DNA: TGTGCCAGCAGCCTTCTAGGGGGCGCGATGATGACTTTC. Translated: CASSLLGGAMMTF.

The chain recombines TRBV7-3 with TRBJ2-1, with a weak D call TRBD2 (6 bases). CDR3 length: 14 amino acids. Germline assignment: CDR1 SGHTA and CDR2 FQGTGA. Trimming cost V 1 base and J 6 bases, with 10 bases left between them. The CDR3 DNA is TGTGCCAGCAGCTTAATTGGGGGGAGCAATGAGCAGTTCTTC. This encodes CASSLIGGSNEQFF.

This chain uses TRBV30 with TRBJ2-1; 8 nucleotides match TRBD2. After removal of 1 base from V and 13 bases from J, the junction contained 6 bases not matched to a gene. CDR3 length: 12 residues. Germline values: CDR1 GTSNPN, CDR2 SVGIG (reference sequence). CDR3 loop: CAWSAPTSVQFF. The CDR3 nucleotides are TGTGCCTGGAGTGCCCCGACTAGCGTACAGTTCTTC. Together with reference TRBV30 and TRBJ2-1, the CDR3 gives the full variable domain: SQTIHQWPATLVQPVGSPLSLECTVEGTSNPNLYWYRQAAGRGLQLLFYSVGIGQISSEVPQNLSASRPQDRQFILSSKKLLLSDSGFYLCAWSAPTSVQFFGPGTRLTVL.

V and J are TRBV29-1 and TRBJ1-5; tentatively, D is TRBD1 (6 bases). CDR1 SQVTM and CDR2 ANQGSEA come from the germline V gene. Trimming took 4 bases from V and 3 from J, leaving 7 bases between them. The CDR3 spans 12 residues. In nucleotides, the CDR3 is TGCAGCGTTGGACAGGACAATCAGCCCCAGCATTTT. Translating gives CSVGQDNQPQHF.

The chain couples TRBV30 to TRBJ1-2, with no clear D. The CDR3 has 14 residues. Germline CDR1 and CDR2: GTSNPN and SVGIG (reference sequence). Trimming shortened V by 4 bases and J by 5 bases, and 17 bases separated the two germline ends. CDR3: CAWNFRLAEYGYTF. CDR3 nucleotides: TGTGCCTGGAATTTTCGGTTGGCAGAATATGGCTACACCTTC.

This clone was counted a few times. The gene calls are TRBV4-2 and TRBJ2-1; 9 bases map to TRBD1. With 0 bases clipped from V and 4 bases from J, the junction kept 4 bases outside the gene matches. CDR3 length: 16 amino acids. Germline CDR1 reads LGHNA; CDR2 reads YNFKEQ. In DNA form, the CDR3 reads TGTGCCAGCAGCCAAGAGACAGGGGGGGATTACAATGAGCAGTTCTTC. Translating it yields CASSQETGGDYNEQFF.

Notes on this clone: Other DNA variants within this sample encode the same CDR3. The gene calls are TRBV29-1 and TRBJ2-3; D unclear. The CDR3 is 12 residues long. The ends were cut back, 4 bases at V and 4 bases at J, with 9 bases in the middle. Germline CDR1 reads SQVTM; CDR2 reads ANQGSEA. CDR3 in amino acids: CSVGGLADTQYF. As DNA, the CDR3 is TGCAGCGTTGGGGGTCTGGCAGATACGCAGTATTTT.

This sequence joins TRBV2 and TRBJ2-3; D may correspond to TRBD1 or TRBD2 (5 bases each). This CDR3 comprises 14 residues. CDR1 SNHLY and CDR2 FYNNEI come from the germline V gene. Trimming shortened V by 4 bases and J by 1 base, and 9 bases separated the two germline ends. The CDR3 region is CASSGLGRTDTQYF. CDR3 nucleotides: TGTGCCAGCAGTGGGCTGGGACGCACAGATACGCAGTATTTT.

This CDR3 reads CAWSEGLQGFGETQYF. The CDR3 DNA is TGTGCCTGGAGTGAGGGTTTACAGGGTTTCGGAGAGACCCAGTACTTC. The chain links TRBV30 to TRBJ2-5, with TRBD1 as a possible D gene (6 bases). Trimming removed 1 base at V and 4 bases at J, with 19 bases between. The germline CDR1 and CDR2 sequences are GTSNPN and SVGIG (reference sequence). This CDR3 has 16 amino acids.

The V and J genes are TRBV30 and TRBJ2-1; D uncertain. Germline V gives CDR1 GTSNPN, CDR2 SVGIG (reference sequence). The germline V and J ends were trimmed by 0 bases and 6 bases, with 9 bases remaining between them. The CDR3 covers 13 residues. The CDR3 here is CAWSVGLINEQFF. In DNA, the CDR3 is TGTGCCTGGAGTGTAGGGCTAATCAATGAGCAGTTCTTC.

This clone was observed a handful of times. This chain joins TRBV27 and TRBJ1-4; no definite D call. This CDR3 contains 14 residues. CDR1 is MNHEY and CDR2 is SMNVEV in the germline V gene (reference sequence). Trimming cost V 6 bases and J 7 bases, with 15 bases left between them. DNA for the CDR3: TGTGCCAGCAGCCGGACTCTCTTGAGTGAAAAACTGTTTTTT. Translated, it gives CASSRTLLSEKLFF.

Only a few counts were recorded for this clone. V is TRBV7-8 and J is TRBJ2-6; no clear D. The germline gives CDR1 SGHVS, CDR2 FQNEAQ. V lost 0 bases and J 3 bases, leaving 3 bases between the germline ends. CDR3 length equals 14 residues. CDR3 region: CASSLAGGANVLTF. The CDR3 region has the DNA TGTGCCAGCAGCTTAGCCGGTGGGGCCAACGTCCTGACTTTC.

The chain uses TRBV5-1 and TRBJ2-2; the D gene is possibly TRBD2 (6 bases). This CDR3 contains 13 residues. Germline V gives CDR1 SGHRS, CDR2 YFSETQ. V was shortened by 2 bases and J by 6 bases, with 8 bases between the two germline ends. The CDR3 is CASSFGGAGELFF. The DNA of the CDR3 is TGCGCCAGCAGCTTCGGAGGGGCCGGGGAGCTGTTTTTT.